This entry concerns a single T cell receptor beta chain. This clonotype appeared a few times. The antigen it recognizes is unknown. It has no much larger one-base neighbor in the sample; base qualities were not kept. The data belong to a study of T cells after yellow fever vaccination (dated by TCRdb to between 2018 and 2021). Regarding the research as a whole: Libraries from fractions with low cell numbers were prepared with the SMART-Seq v4 Ultra Low Input RNA kit. To follow T-cell clones before and after primary and booster YFV17D yellow fever vaccination, bulk TCR alpha and beta repertoires were sequenced over time. Two healthy male donors, one aged 18 to 30 and one aged 30 to 40 years, were included in the cohort. Blood was collected at multiple timepoints before and after primary and secondary immunization, and bulk PBMC replicates and cell subsets were isolated.

The research as a whole found: The secondary T-cell response was found to be weaker but faster than the primary response, with a peak reached on day 5 rather than on day 15. Because abundant contaminating clonotypes from the bulk population could be contained in FACS-sorted repertoires, computational filtering was required. A small fraction of clonotypes showed up in both the CD4 and CD8 compartments, probably as a result of convergent recombination. Only a couple of donors were included in the study, so the extent to which the findings can be generalized is limited. Most clones expanded after primary vaccination (about 95% of CD4 and 80% to 90% of CD8) were re-detected after the booster, suggesting that broad memory maintenance occurred.

The sample's treatment or condition label, decoded: live attenuated yellow fever vaccine strain. Two biological replicates of bulk PBMCs were collected at each blood-draw timepoint. A standard Ficoll-Paque protocol was used to isolate PBMCs from peripheral blood. TriZol was used to extract RNA from bulk PBMCs, from CD4 and CD8 fractions, and from dextramer-positive and dextramer-negative fractions. Data came from an Illumina NovaSeq 6000. TCR cDNA was synthesized by 5'RACE template switching, which introduced a universal primer site and unique molecular identifiers. Priming of cDNA synthesis was performed from both the TCR alpha and TCR beta constant segments. Library amplification used two PCR steps, and the second PCR step added sample barcodes and sequencing adapters. Sequencing of libraries was done on Illumina HiSeq 2500 (2x100 bp) or NovaSeq (2x150 bp). The original pipeline was this. MIGEC handled demultiplexing of reads and collapsing into UMI consensus sequences, while MiXCR performed V(D)J alignment. Vaccine-responding clonotypes were identified with edgeR using replicate PBMC samples, with FDR below 0.01 and a log2 fold change above 5 up to day 15 being required. Each bulk clonotype was labeled CD4 or CD8 based on which sequenced repertoire, CD4 or CD8, contained the clonotype at higher abundance. Using fastp trimming at Q25 and MiXCR clonotype assembly, TCRdb reanalyzed the public sequencing data and kept in-frame beta chains. Every CDR3 protein is listed once, alongside the most common genes and DNA of its rows. The V and J calls and clone size are TCRdb's, not the authors'. The sample records some 420,000 distinct CDR3 sequences, about 19% of which are singletons. 15% to 20% of the sample is taken by the ten largest.

The CDR1 and CDR2 encoded by the germline V gene are ENHRY and SYGVKD. Deletion took 4 bases off V and 9 bases off J, with a span of 13 bases between the germline ends. The cysteine opens and the phenylalanine closes a CDR3 of 13 amino acids. Solely the CDR3 DNA is kept, with 39 bases framed from the first base. The receptor was derived from a man aged 18-30 years who received the YFV17D yellow fever vaccine. Here the sequenced sample was PBMCs, taken before the yellow fever booster vaccination. Recombination joined TRBV10-3 with TRBJ2-1, with no confidently assigned D gene. The CDR3 sequence is CAISGAGSGEQFF. The nucleotide sequence reads TGTGCCATCAGTGGGGCAGGTTCGGGTGAGCAGTTCTTC.